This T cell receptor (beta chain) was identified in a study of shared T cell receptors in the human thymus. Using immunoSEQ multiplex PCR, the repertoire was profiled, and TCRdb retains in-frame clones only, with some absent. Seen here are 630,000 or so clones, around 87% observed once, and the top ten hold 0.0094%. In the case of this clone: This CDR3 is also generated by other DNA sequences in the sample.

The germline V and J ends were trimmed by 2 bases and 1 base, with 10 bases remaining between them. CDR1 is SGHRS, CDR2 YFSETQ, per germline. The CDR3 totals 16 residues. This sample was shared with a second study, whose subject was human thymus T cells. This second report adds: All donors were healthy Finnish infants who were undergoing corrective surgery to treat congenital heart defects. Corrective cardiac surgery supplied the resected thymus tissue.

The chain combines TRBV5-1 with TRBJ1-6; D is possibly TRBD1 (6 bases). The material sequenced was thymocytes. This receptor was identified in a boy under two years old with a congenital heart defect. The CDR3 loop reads CASSLDRRSYNSPLHF. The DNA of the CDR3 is TGCGCCAGCAGCTTAGACAGGCGGTCCTATAATTCACCCCTCCACTTT.